The 30 T cell receptor beta chains below all came from one sample that was sequenced in a study of cytomegalovirus exposure and HLA in healthy donors. Primers for the PCR totalled 60 Vbeta and 13 Jbeta. Sequencing used immunoSEQ multiplex PCR; TCRdb keeps in-frame clones, though not all of them. The table includes 75,000 to 90,000 clones, 79% detected once. The specimen was PBMCs. These receptors were obtained from a woman between 40 and 50 years old in good health and CMV-seropositive.

V and J are TRBV15 and TRBJ2-7; D is possibly TRBD2 (7 bases). The CDR3 is made up of 16 amino acids. The germline V gene encodes CDR1 LNHNV and CDR2 YYDKDF (reference sequence). Trimming removed 5 bases from V and 5 bases from J, with 22 bases in between. In DNA form, the CDR3 reads TGTGCCACCAGCTCCCGGGGGGCAGGGGAGGGGAACGAGCAGTACTTC. Amino acid sequence: CATSSRGAGEGNEQYF.

The CDR3 is CATSRRTDSYGYTF. CDR3 bases: TGTGCCACCAGCAGACGGACAGACAGCTATGGCTACACCTTC. The V call is TRBV15, the J call TRBJ1-2; a weak D match, TRBD1 (6 bases). Trimming took 2 bases from V and 4 from J, leaving 11 bases between them. CDR1 and CDR2 (germline): LNHNV, YYDKDF (reference sequence). The CDR3 runs 14 residues.

V and J are TRBV11-3 and TRBJ1-1; TRBD1 matches 7 bases. CDR3 size: 12 residues. The V gene end was trimmed by 8 bases and the J gene end by 3 bases; junction bases not matched to a gene: 3. Germline V gene lookup returns CDR1 SGHNT and CDR2 YENEEA. DNA for the CDR3: TGTGCCAGCGCAACAGGGGACACTGAAGCTTTCTTT. Translated: CASATGDTEAFF.

There are a few counts of this clone. V usage is TRBV5-1 and J usage is TRBJ2-1, with 9 positions matching TRBD2. Trimming removed 0 bases from V and 8 bases from J; junction bases left unmatched: 9. The CDR3 contains 16 residues. Germline V gene sequence: CDR1 SGHRS, CDR2 YFSETQ. The CDR3 sequence is CASSLVASGNLDEQFF. DNA of the CDR3: TGCGCCAGCAGCTTGGTGGCTAGCGGGAATCTCGATGAGCAGTTCTTC.

This clone was observed a few times. The chain combines TRBV25-1 with TRBJ2-3; 8 bases agree with TRBD1. Trimming at V came to 2 bases and at J to 3 bases, leaving 10 bases not matched to a gene. Germline V gene lookup returns CDR1 MGHDK and CDR2 SYGVNS. The CDR3 covers 17 residues. The CDR3 DNA reads as TGTGCCAGCAGTGAACCCCAGACAGGGGTGGGGACAGATACGCAGTATTTT. The encoded protein is CASSEPQTGVGTDTQYF.

The chain is built from TRBV7-6 and TRBJ2-2; 10 bases match TRBD2. V lost 4 bases to trimming and J lost 5 bases; unmatched junction nucleotides: 10. This CDR3 has 17 residues. The V gene's germline CDR1 is SGHVS and CDR2 FNYEAQ. The CDR3 region is CASSSIAGGSTTGELFF. CDR3 DNA: TGTGCCAGCAGCTCCATAGCGGGGGGTTCAACTACCGGGGAGCTGTTTTTT.

The genes are TRBV27 and TRBJ2-7; 7 bases line up with TRBD1. The CDR3 runs 15 residues. Trimming took 6 bases from V and 0 from J; bases not matched to a gene: 8. Germline V lookup: CDR1 MNHEY, CDR2 SMNVEV (reference sequence). DNA of the CDR3: TGTGCCAGCAGGACGCCGGGACAGCCCTCCTACGAGCAGTACTTC. Protein product: CASRTPGQPSYEQYF.

The chain links TRBV6-5 to TRBJ1-5; the D is unclear. The germline CDR1 and CDR2 sequences are MNHEY and SVGAGI. The CDR3 covers 14 residues. Between the trimmed V and J ends, which lost 6 bases and 0 bases, there was a span of 9 bases. The DNA of the CDR3 is TGTGCCAGCAGGGGTGCGGATAGCAATCAGCCCCAGCATTTT. Amino acid sequence: CASRGADSNQPQHF.

This sequence joins TRBV19 and TRBJ2-1, with 8 bases that match TRBD1. Germline CDR1 and CDR2: LNHDA and SQIVND (reference sequence). The CDR3 length is 14 residues. After removal of 6 bases from V and 2 bases from J, the junction contained 3 bases not matched to a gene. CDR3: CASRKTGAYNEQFF. In DNA form, the CDR3 reads TGTGCCAGTAGAAAGACAGGGGCCTACAATGAGCAGTTCTTC.

The chain links TRBV2 to TRBJ2-7, with 8 bases identical to TRBD1. The CDR3 runs 15 residues. CDR1 SNHLY and CDR2 FYNNEI come from the germline V gene. V was clipped by 2 bases and J by 2 bases; unmatched bases: 5. CDR3 amino acids: CASSERTGKAYEQYF. Written as DNA, the CDR3 is TGTGCCAGCAGTGAACGGACAGGGAAGGCCTACGAGCAGTACTTC.

The chain combines TRBV2 with TRBJ1-1, with 7 bases that match TRBD1. This CDR3 has 13 residues. V lost 6 bases, J lost 0 bases, and 1 base stayed unmatched. From germline, CDR1 is SNHLY and CDR2 FYNNEI. The CDR3 sequence is CASRGQMNTEAFF. DNA of the CDR3: TGTGCCAGCAGGGGACAGATGAACACTGAAGCTTTCTTT. The complete variable domain, with remaining parts taken from reference TRBV2 and TRBJ1-1, reads EPEVTQTPSHQVTQMGQEVILRCVPISNHLYFYWYRQILGQKVEFLVSFYNNEISEKSEIFDDQFSVERPDGSNFTLKIRSTKLEDSAMYFCASRGQMNTEAFFGQGTRLTVV.

The rearrangement links TRBV30 to TRBJ1-2; D might be TRBD1 (6 bases). Trimming removed 0 bases at V and 0 bases at J, with 14 bases between. The CDR3 is 16 amino acids. Germline assignment: CDR1 GTSNPN and CDR2 SVGIG (reference sequence). The CDR3 nucleotides are TGTGCCTGGAGTGTACGCAGGGGTGGAACTAACTATGGCTACACCTTC. It translates to CAWSVRRGGTNYGYTF.

This clone was seen a handful of times. V and J are TRBV6-1 and TRBJ2-3; a weak D match, TRBD1 (6 bases). The V and J ends lost 4 bases and 4 bases respectively, with 9 bases between them. This CDR3 is built from 13 residues. The germline CDR1 and CDR2 sequences are MNHNS and SASEGT. Here the CDR3 reads CASSVEGADTQYF. In DNA, the CDR3 is TGTGCCAGCAGTGTCGAGGGGGCAGATACGCAGTATTTT.

The rearrangement joins TRBV11-3 to TRBJ2-1; 9 bases align to TRBD2. Germline V CDR1 and CDR2: SGHNT, YENEEA. Trimming at V came to 0 bases and at J to 4 bases, leaving 7 bases not matched to a gene. This CDR3 has 17 residues. The CDR3 loop is CASSLELAGAPYNEQFF. The DNA of the CDR3 is TGTGCCAGCAGCTTAGAACTAGCGGGTGCGCCTTACAATGAGCAGTTCTTC.

This chain links TRBV6-1 with TRBJ2-5, with 11 bases fitting TRBD2. The V gene's germline CDR1 is MNHNS and CDR2 SASEGT. The junction had 5 bases not matched to a gene; V was cut back by 4 bases and J by 1 base. The CDR3 covers 16 residues. The CDR3 nucleotides are TGTGCCAGCAGTGCCCTAGCGGGGGGACCCCAAGAGACCCAGTACTTC. This codes for CASSALAGGPQETQYF.

The V call is TRBV10-3, the J call TRBJ2-1; D might be TRBD2 (6 bases). The CDR3 consists of 16 residues. V was cut by 2 bases and J by 5 bases, with 16 bases left in between. Looked up from germline, CDR1 is ENHRY and CDR2 is SYGVKD. CDR3 amino acids: CAISEHGGGRDNEQFF. CDR3 in DNA: TGTGCCATCAGTGAGCACGGGGGAGGTCGTGACAATGAGCAGTTCTTC.

The rearrangement joins TRBV7-9 to TRBJ1-1, with TRBD1 matching over 7 bases. V shed 4 bases, J shed 1 base, and the junction held 12 bases outside the gene matches. Germline V gene lookup returns CDR1 SEHNR and CDR2 FQNEAQ (reference sequence). CDR3 length: 17 amino acids. The CDR3 nucleotides are TGTGCCAGCAGCTCACGGACAGGACCCCCTCAGAACACTGAAGCTTTCTTT. Amino acids: CASSSRTGPPQNTEAFF.

This clone was seen just once. The chain joins TRBV29-1 to TRBJ1-4; weak D call: TRBD1 (6 bases). Germline CDR1 SQVTM, CDR2 ANQGSEA. The CDR3 loop spans 15 amino acids. V was cut by 6 bases and J by 0 bases, with 14 bases left in between. The CDR3 here is CSVTTGFATNEKLFF. The CDR3 nucleotides are TGCAGCGTAACAACAGGGTTTGCAACTAATGAAAAACTGTTTTTT.

This clone has only one observation. The chain has TRBV28 and TRBJ1-5; D is unclear. The CDR3 runs to 13 residues. V was cut by 7 bases and J by 1 base, with 8 bases left in between. The V gene's germline CDR1 is MDHEN and CDR2 SYDVKM. The CDR3 DNA sequence: TGTGCCAGCACTGTCCAGAGCAATCAGCCCCAGCATTTT. Protein product: CASTVQSNQPQHF.

V is TRBV13 and J is TRBJ2-3, with D maybe TRBD2 (5 bases). The CDR3 length is 16 residues. Trimming shortened V by 0 bases and J by 0 bases, and 10 bases separated the two germline ends. From germline, CDR1 is PRHDT and CDR2 FYEKMQ (reference sequence). The CDR3 spells CASSLGADASTDTQYF. As DNA, the CDR3 is TGTGCCAGCAGCTTAGGAGCGGACGCTAGCACAGATACGCAGTATTTT. Full variable domain (rest looked up from reference TRBV13 and TRBJ2-3): AAGVIQSPRHLIKEKRETATLKCYPIPRHDTVYWYQQGPGQDPQFLISFYEKMQSDKGSIPDRFSAQQFSDYHSELNMSSLELGDSALYFCASSLGADASTDTQYFGPGTRLTVL.

The CDR3 DNA sequence: TGCAGCGTTGAAGTCGGAGATACGCAGTATTTT. Its protein product is CSVEVGDTQYF. The V call is TRBV29-1, the J call TRBJ2-3, with unresolved D. The CDR3 runs to 11 residues. Germline lookup yields CDR1 SQVTM and CDR2 ANQGSEA. V was pared by 1 base and J by 5 bases, with 4 bases between.

V gene TRBV6-4 combines with J gene TRBJ1-1; unclear D gene. This CDR3 has 15 residues. V lost 4 bases and J 1 base, leaving 13 bases between the germline ends. Germline V gene lookup returns CDR1 MRHNA and CDR2 SNTAGT. CDR3 sequence reads: CASSVNGASNTEAFF. The CDR3 bases are TGTGCCAGCAGTGTTAATGGAGCTTCGAACACTGAAGCTTTCTTT.

The CDR3 reads CASSPRTGALSGANVLTF. Here the CDR3 DNA reads TGTGCCAGCTCACCCCGGACAGGGGCTCTCTCTGGGGCCAACGTCCTGACTTTC. The chain combines TRBV18 with TRBJ2-6; 9 bases fit TRBD1. CDR1 KGHSH and CDR2 LQKENI come from the germline V gene. With V trimmed by 3 bases and J by 0 bases, 6 bases remained unmatched. The CDR3 spans 18 residues. The variable domain in full, completed from reference TRBV18 and TRBJ2-6, reads NAGVMQNPRHLVRRRGQEARLRCSPMKGHSHVYWYRQLPEEGLKFMVYLQKENIIDESGMPKERFSAEFPKEGPSILRIQQVVRGDSAAYFCASSPRTGALSGANVLTFGAGSRLTVL.

The chain couples TRBV28 to TRBJ2-2, with 8 positions matching TRBD1. There are 16 residues in the CDR3. Germline V CDR1 and CDR2: MDHEN, SYDVKM. Germline trimming cut 11 bases from V and 3 bases from J; bases unmatched to any gene: 14. The CDR3 sequence: CAGQKGQGGYTGELFF. In DNA, the CDR3 is TGTGCCGGCCAAAAAGGACAGGGAGGATACACCGGGGAGCTGTTTTTT.

This chain joins TRBV19 and TRBJ2-7; 8 nucleotides line up with TRBD2. The trim removed 10 bases at V and 0 bases at J, leaving 8 bases unmatched. This CDR3 has 14 residues. The germline gives CDR1 LNHDA, CDR2 SQIVND (reference sequence). In DNA, the CDR3 is TGTGCCACTAAAATTAGCGGGGACTCCTACGAGCAGTACTTC. This codes for CATKISGDSYEQYF.

This clone was found a few times. The rearrangement joins TRBV6-4 to TRBJ1-4; D gene uncertain. Trimming took off 11 bases at V and 8 bases at J, with 18 bases between the two ends. CDR1 is MRHNA and CDR2 is SNTAGT in the germline V gene. The CDR3 spans 13 residues. In DNA, the CDR3 is TGTGCCGTACTCGCGGAAAATGAAGAAAAACTGTTTTTT. Amino acids: CAVLAENEEKLFF.

The chain links TRBV6-6 to TRBJ2-5; 10 bases fit TRBD1. The germline gives CDR1 MNHNY, CDR2 SVGAGI (reference sequence). The V and J ends lost 6 bases and 2 bases, in that order; junction bases with no gene match: 9. The CDR3 is made up of 16 amino acids. The CDR3 is CASREKSGQGQETQYF. The CDR3 nucleotides read TGTGCCAGCAGGGAAAAATCGGGACAGGGGCAAGAGACCCAGTACTTC.

This CDR3 reads CASSWPGTAEKGYTF. DNA for the CDR3: TGTGCCAGCAGCTGGCCCGGGACAGCGGAGAAGGGCTACACCTTC. This chain links TRBV13 with TRBJ1-2; the match to TRBD1 covers 7 bases. CDR1 is PRHDT and CDR2 is FYEKMQ in the germline V gene (reference sequence). Trimming removed 4 bases from V and 8 bases from J; junction bases left unmatched: 13. This CDR3 has 15 amino acids. The full variable domain, in which reference TRBV13 and TRBJ1-2 provide the parts outside the CDR3, is AAGVIQSPRHLIKEKRETATLKCYPIPRHDTVYWYQQGPGQDPQFLISFYEKMQSDKGSIPDRFSAQQFSDYHSELNMSSLELGDSALYFCASSWPGTAEKGYTFGSGTRLTVV.

The genes are TRBV19 and TRBJ1-5, with D perhaps matching TRBD1 (6 bases). Trimming shortened V by 2 bases and J by 6 bases, and 14 bases separated the two germline ends. Germline CDR1 and CDR2: LNHDA and SQIVND (reference sequence). This CDR3 has 15 residues. The CDR3 reads CASSISRDTFQPQHF. For the CDR3, the DNA is TGTGCCAGTAGTATAAGCCGGGACACATTTCAGCCCCAGCATTTT.

V and J are TRBV25-1 and TRBJ2-1, with D possibly TRBD2 on 6 matching bases. This CDR3 is built from 15 residues. From germline, CDR1 is MGHDK and CDR2 SYGVNS. V lost 6 bases and J 7 bases, leaving 19 bases between the germline ends. The DNA of the CDR3 is TGTGCCAGCAGACCGACCGGGACTCAAGTAAATGAGCAGTTCTTC. This codes for CASRPTGTQVNEQFF.